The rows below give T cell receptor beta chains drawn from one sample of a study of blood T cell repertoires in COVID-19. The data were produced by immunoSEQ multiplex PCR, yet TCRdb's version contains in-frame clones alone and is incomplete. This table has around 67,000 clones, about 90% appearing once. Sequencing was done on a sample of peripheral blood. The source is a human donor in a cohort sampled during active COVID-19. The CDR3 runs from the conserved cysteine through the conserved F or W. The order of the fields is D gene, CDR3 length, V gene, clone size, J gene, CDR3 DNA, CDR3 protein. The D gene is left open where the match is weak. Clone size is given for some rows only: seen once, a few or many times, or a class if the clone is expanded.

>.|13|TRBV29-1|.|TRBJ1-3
TGCAGCGGTCTGGTGAGCTCTGGAAACACCATATATTTT
CSGLVSSGNTIYF
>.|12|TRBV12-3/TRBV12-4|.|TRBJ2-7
TGTGCCAGCAGTCGGCGGTTCTACGAGCAGTACTTC
CASSRRFYEQYF
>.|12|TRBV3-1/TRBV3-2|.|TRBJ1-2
TGTGCCAGCAGCCATGGGGGGAAAGGCTACACCTTC
CASSHGGKGYTF
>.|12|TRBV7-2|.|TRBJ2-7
TGTGCCAGCGAAGGGGCAGGGCCCGAGCAGTACTTC
CASEGAGPEQYF
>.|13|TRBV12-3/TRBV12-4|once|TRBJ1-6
TGTGCCAGCAGGCTCGGGGAGAGGTCACCCCTCCACTTT
CASRLGERSPLHF
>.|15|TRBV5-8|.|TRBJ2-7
TGTGCCAGCATCGGACGGGGTAGGTTGACCTACGAGCAGTACTTC
CASIGRGRLTYEQYF
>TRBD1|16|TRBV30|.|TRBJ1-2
TGTGCCTGGAGAGCCACCGGGACAGGCCGGTCCTATGGCTACACCTTC
CAWRATGTGRSYGYTF
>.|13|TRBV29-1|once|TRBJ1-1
TGCAGCGTTGTGCGGCAGGGGAACACTGAAGCTTTCTTT
CSVVRQGNTEAFF
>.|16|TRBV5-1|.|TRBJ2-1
TGCGCCAGCAGCTTGGGTGGGGCTCGCTCCTACAATGAGCAGTTCTTC
CASSLGGARSYNEQFF
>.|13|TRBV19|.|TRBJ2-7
TGTGCCAGTAGTAGGGGGCGCGTCAACGAGCAGTACTTC
CASSRGRVNEQYF
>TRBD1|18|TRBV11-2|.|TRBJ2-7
TGTGCCAGCAGCTTAGTGGCCCCCCTTCGGGACAGAAGGCACGAGCAGTACTTC
CASSLVAPLRDRRHEQYF
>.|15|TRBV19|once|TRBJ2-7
TGTGCCAGTAGTATCCAGCAAAAGGGGTACTACGAGCAGTACTTC
CASSIQQKGYYEQYF
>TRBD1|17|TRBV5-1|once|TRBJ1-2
TGCGCCAGCAGCTTGGCGGACAGGGGGCAAGAGGTTTATGGCTACACCTTC
CASSLADRGQEVYGYTF
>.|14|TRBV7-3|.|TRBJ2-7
TGTGCCAGCAGCTCCGACACGAGCTCCTACGAGCAGTACTTC
CASSSDTSSYEQYF
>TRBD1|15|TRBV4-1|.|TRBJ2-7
TGCGCCAGCAGCCAAGAGGGACAGGGGGCCTACGAGCAGTACTTC
CASSQEGQGAYEQYF
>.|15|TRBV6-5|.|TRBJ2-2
TGTGCCAGCAGGCCTCGGGGGATCGGAAGCGGGGAGCTGTTTTTT
CASRPRGIGSGELFF
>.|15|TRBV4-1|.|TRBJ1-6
TGCGCCAGCAGCCAAGCTCCGTACTATAATTCACCCCTCCACTTT
CASSQAPYYNSPLHF
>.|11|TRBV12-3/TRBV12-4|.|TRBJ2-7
TGTGCCAGCAGTTACAATAGGGGGCAGTACTTC
CASSYNRGQYF
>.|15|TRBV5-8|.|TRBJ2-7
TGTGCCAGCAGCTTGGACACTAAATACACCTACGAGCAGTACTTC
CASSLDTKYTYEQYF
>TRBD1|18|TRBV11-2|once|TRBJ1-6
TGTGCCAGCAGCTTAAAGCGCCAGATGACAGGGAGAAATTCACCCCTCCACTTT
CASSLKRQMTGRNSPLHF
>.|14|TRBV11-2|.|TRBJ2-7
TGTGCCAGCAGCCGGGGACTCAGTTCCTACGAGCAGTACTTC
CASSRGLSSYEQYF
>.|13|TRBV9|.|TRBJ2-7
TGTGCCAGCAGCCCCGGCGGAGCCTACGAGCAGTACTTC
CASSPGGAYEQYF
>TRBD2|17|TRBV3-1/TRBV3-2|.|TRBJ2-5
TGTGCCAGCAGCCCCCTAGCGGGGGGGCCTTACCAAGAGACCCAGTACTTC
CASSPLAGGPYQETQYF
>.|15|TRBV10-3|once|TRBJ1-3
TGTGCCATCAGTGAGTCGCCGGACTCCGGAAACACCATATATTTT
CAISESPDSGNTIYF
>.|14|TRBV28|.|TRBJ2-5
TGTGCCAGCAGTTTTCCCGGGTCGGGAGAGACCCAGTACTTC
CASSFPGSGETQYF
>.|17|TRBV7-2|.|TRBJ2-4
TGTGCCAGCAGCTTAGGGAGTAACAACCGGGCCAAAAACATTCAGTACTTC
CASSLGSNNRAKNIQYF
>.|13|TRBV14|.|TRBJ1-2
TGTGCCAGCAGCCGCGGGTCAAACTATGGCTACACCTTC
CASSRGSNYGYTF
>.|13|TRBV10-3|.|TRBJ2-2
TGTGCCATCAGGGGGACTTCCGGCGGGGAGCTGTTTTTT
CAIRGTSGGELFF
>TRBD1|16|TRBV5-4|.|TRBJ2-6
TGTGCCGGTACCGGGACAGGGTCCTCTGGGGCCAACGTCCTGACTTTC
CAGTGTGSSGANVLTF
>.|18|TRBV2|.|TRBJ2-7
TGTGCCAGCAGCGAGCTTGTGGTGGGAGGCCGGAGCTCCTACGAGCAGTACTTC
CASSELVVGGRSSYEQYF
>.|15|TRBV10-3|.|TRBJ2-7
TGTGCCATCAGTGAGTCCCGCGGGGACTCCGACGAGCAGTACTTC
CAISESRGDSDEQYF
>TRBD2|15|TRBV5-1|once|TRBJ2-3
TGCGCCAGCAGCCCGACTAGCGGGGATGCAGATACGCAGTATTTT
CASSPTSGDADTQYF
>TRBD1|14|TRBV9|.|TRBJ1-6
TGTGCCAGCAGGAAGGGGACAGAGAATTCACCCCTCCACTTT
CASRKGTENSPLHF
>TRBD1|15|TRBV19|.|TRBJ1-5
TGTGCCAGTAGGCAAACCGGGACAGGTGTCGAGGCCCAGCATTTT
CASRQTGTGVEAQHF
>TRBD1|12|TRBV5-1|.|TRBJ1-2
TGCGCCAGCAGGGGGACAGAGTATGGCTACACCTTC
CASRGTEYGYTF
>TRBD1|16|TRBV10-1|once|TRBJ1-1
TGCGCCAGCAGTGAACGGGCAGGGGGTTTGAACACTGAAGCTTTCTTT
CASSERAGGLNTEAFF